Listed below are T cell receptor beta chains from one sample, sequenced in a study of cytomegalovirus exposure and HLA in healthy donors. The repertoire was sequenced with immunoSEQ multiplex PCR; TCRdb's copy has only in-frame clones and lacks some. Among about 160,000 clones listed, 80% to 90% were seen once. Material: PBMCs. These receptors came from a man aged 45-60 years in good health and CMV-seropositive. Both conserved end residues are part of each CDR3. A D gene is named only where the DNA matches it firmly. The listing skips clone size in some rows; elsewhere it reads once, few, many or a size class.

once,14,TRBV7-9,TRBJ2-3,NA,TGTGCCAGCAGCTCCACCCCTGAGGAAGATACGCAGTATTTT,CASSSTPEEDTQYF
NA,16,TRBV2,TRBJ2-3,NA,TGTGCCAGCCTGAACGTCGCGGGGACTAGCACAGATACGCAGTATTTT,CASLNVAGTSTDTQYF
NA,15,TRBV2,TRBJ2-1,NA,TGTGCCAGCAGTGAATTCGGCAGGGGATACAATGAGCAGTTCTTC,CASSEFGRGYNEQFF
NA,14,TRBV7-2,TRBJ2-2,TRBD1,TGTGCCAGCAGCCGGGGACAGGGCATCGGGGAGCTGTTTTTT,CASSRGQGIGELFF
few,15,TRBV7-3,TRBJ2-3,TRBD2,TGTGCCAGCAGTTTGAGCGGGAGTGGCACAGATACGCAGTATTTT,CASSLSGSGTDTQYF
NA,12,TRBV28,TRBJ1-5,NA,TGTGCCAGCACAAAACAGCGGCAGCCCCAGCATTTT,CASTKQRQPQHF
NA,16,TRBV30,TRBJ2-7,TRBD1,TGTGCCTGGACCCCCAGGGGGCGACGAATGACCTACGAGCAGTACTTC,CAWTPRGRRMTYEQYF
NA,16,TRBV28,TRBJ1-1,TRBD1,TGTGCCAGCAGTGTTTGGGGGACAGGGATGAACACTGAAGCTTTCTTT,CASSVWGTGMNTEAFF
NA,13,TRBV2,TRBJ1-2,TRBD1,TGTGCCAGAGTGGACAGGGGGCGCATGGGCTACACCTTC,CARVDRGRMGYTF
NA,15,TRBV7-2,TRBJ1-5,NA,TGTGCCAGCAGCTTAAAGAGCGGGCGCAATCAGCCCCAGCATTTT,CASSLKSGRNQPQHF
NA,14,TRBV19,TRBJ2-3,NA,TGTGCCAGTAGTATTGCAGCGAGCACAGATACGCAGTATTTT,CASSIAASTDTQYF
NA,15,TRBV6-4,TRBJ2-2,NA,TGTGCCAGCAGTGACGAGGGGGACAACACCGGGGAGCTGTTTTTT,CASSDEGDNTGELFF
NA,15,TRBV13,TRBJ2-7,TRBD2,TGTGCCAGCAGCACAGCGGGGCGAAGCTCCTACGAGCAGTACTTC,CASSTAGRSSYEQYF
NA,13,TRBV7-3,TRBJ2-3,NA,TGTGCCAGCAGCTTAGGACAGAGTGCTACGCAGTATTTT,CASSLGQSATQYF
NA,15,TRBV6-5,TRBJ2-5,NA,TGTGCCAGCAGTTACTCGAGCAGGGGCCCAGGGGCCCAGTACTTC,CASSYSSRGPGAQYF
NA,15,TRBV30,TRBJ2-4,NA,TGTGCCTGGAGAGGGCGTTTGGCGGAGGTCAACATTCAGTACTTC,CAWRGRLAEVNIQYF
once,14,TRBV5-1,TRBJ2-5,TRBD2,TGCGCCAGCAGCGGGGGACTAGGCGGGGAGACCCAGTACTTC,CASSGGLGGETQYF
NA,14,TRBV7-3,TRBJ2-3,NA,TGTGCCAGCAGCCCAACTAGTAGCCCAGATACGCAGTATTTT,CASSPTSSPDTQYF
NA,16,TRBV6-4,TRBJ2-5,TRBD1,TGTGCCAGCAGTGAGGCCCCGGGACAGGGGAAAGAGACCCAGTACTTC,CASSEAPGQGKETQYF
NA,15,TRBV28,TRBJ2-7,TRBD1,TGTGCCAGCAGCCTACCCGGGACAGCGGATTCCGAGCAGTACTTC,CASSLPGTADSEQYF
NA,15,TRBV6-5,TRBJ2-7,TRBD2,TGTGCCAGCAGCCGAACTAGCGAGCCTTACTACGAGCAGTACTTC,CASSRTSEPYYEQYF
NA,17,TRBV4-1,TRBJ2-1,NA,TGCGCCAGCAGCCGGATCCCCAGTTCGGGGGACCGTAATGAGCAGTTCTTC,CASSRIPSSGDRNEQFF
NA,14,TRBV4-1,TRBJ2-5,NA,TGCGCCAGCAGCCAAGTTCAGGGTCAAGAGACCCAGTACTTC,CASSQVQGQETQYF
NA,14,TRBV6-1,TRBJ1-2,NA,TGTGCCAGCAGTGAAGAAAAGGGGCTAGGGGTGTTCACCTTC,CASSEEKGLGVFTF
few,16,TRBV5-1,TRBJ1-6,TRBD1,TGCGCCAGCAGCTTCCGGGACAGGGGGTATAATTCACCCCTCCACTTT,CASSFRDRGYNSPLHF
once,15,TRBV2,TRBJ2-3,NA,TGTGCCAGCAGCCCCGGGACACAGACCACAGATACGCAGTATTTT,CASSPGTQTTDTQYF
NA,13,TRBV19,TRBJ1-5,NA,TGTGCCAGTAGAGGGGGAGAGTATAATCCCCAGCATTTT,CASRGGEYNPQHF
NA,18,TRBV5-4,TRBJ2-6,TRBD2,TGTGCCAGCAACCTGCGGGGGGGAAGAATCGCCGGGGCCAACGTCCTGACTTTC,CASNLRGGRIAGANVLTF
NA,12,TRBV19,TRBJ1-2,TRBD1,TGTGCCAGCCAGACAGGGAACTATGGCTACACCTTC,CASQTGNYGYTF
NA,15,TRBV6-5,TRBJ2-7,NA,TGTGCCAGCAGTTACGGCCACTCGGAGGGCTACGAGCAGTACTTC,CASSYGHSEGYEQYF
NA,14,TRBV6-6,TRBJ2-7,NA,TGTGCCAGCAGTTACTCTCACAGCTTGGTCGAGCAGTACTTC,CASSYSHSLVEQYF
NA,16,TRBV9,TRBJ2-7,NA,TGTGCCAGCAGCGTAGACCCCGGGGTGGGCCAGTACGAGCAGTACTTC,CASSVDPGVGQYEQYF
NA,14,TRBV11-3,TRBJ2-3,NA,TGTGCCAGCAGCATCACAGGTGCTTCAGATACGCAGTATTTT,CASSITGASDTQYF
NA,13,TRBV7-2,TRBJ2-5,NA,TGTGCCAGCAGCTCGACAGGACGGGAGACCCAGTACTTC,CASSSTGRETQYF
once,14,TRBV7-9,TRBJ1-5,TRBD1,TGTGCCAGCAGCCCAGACAGGGCCTCTCAGCCCCAGCATTTT,CASSPDRASQPQHF
NA,19,TRBV4-2,TRBJ1-5,TRBD1,TGTGCCAGCAGCCAAGACTTCGGGACAGGGATTGGGGTTAATCAGCCCCAGCATTTT,CASSQDFGTGIGVNQPQHF
NA,15,TRBV6-5,TRBJ1-1,NA,TGTGCCAGCCCCCGGGCGGGGGCGGGTAACACTGAAGCTTTCTTT,CASPRAGAGNTEAFF
NA,15,TRBV9,TRBJ1-2,NA,TGTGCCAGCAGCTCGTCTTTAGAGGAGATTGGAGGCTACACCTTC,CASSSSLEEIGGYTF
NA,13,TRBV10-3,TRBJ1-2,NA,TGTGCCATCAGCACAGGGACTAACTATGGCTACACCTTC,CAISTGTNYGYTF
NA,15,TRBV27,TRBJ2-1,TRBD2,TGTGCCAGCAGGTTACTAGCGGTACCCTACAATGAGCAGTTCTTC,CASRLLAVPYNEQFF
NA,16,TRBV5-4,TRBJ2-4,NA,TGTGCCAGCAGCTTGAATGAGGGGAGGGCCAAAAACATTCAGTACTTC,CASSLNEGRAKNIQYF
NA,14,TRBV7-2,TRBJ2-1,TRBD2,TGTGCCAGTGGGACTAGCGGGACCTACAATGAGCAGTTCTTC,CASGTSGTYNEQFF
NA,15,TRBV19,TRBJ2-1,TRBD1,TGTGCCAGTAGTCTCGGGACAGGGGGATACAATGAGCAGTTCTTC,CASSLGTGGYNEQFF
NA,16,TRBV6-1,TRBJ1-4,NA,TGTGCCAGCAGTGACACCAAGGGACTCTATAATGAAAAACTGTTTTTT,CASSDTKGLYNEKLFF
NA,15,TRBV5-1,TRBJ2-1,TRBD2,TGCGCCAGCAGCTCCCTTACAGCGCGGGAGGGCGAGCAGTTCTTC,CASSSLTAREGEQFF
NA,14,TRBV5-1,TRBJ1-5,NA,TGCGCCAGCAGCTTGGAGGGGGGAGGGCAGCCCCAGCATTTT,CASSLEGGGQPQHF
NA,13,TRBV6-5,TRBJ1-2,TRBD1,TGTGCCACCAGGGACAGGCCTTCGGGTGGCTACACCTTC,CATRDRPSGGYTF